This T cell receptor beta chain was sequenced in a study of shared clonotypes between healthy human individuals. This clone was observed once. Its antigen is unknown. Every immunoSEQ plate was one replicate of a subset's evenly spread DNA. Profiled with immunoSEQ multiplex PCR; TCRdb holds only in-frame clones, not every one. The sample includes hundreds of thousands of clones, almost 97% of them seen just once. None of the donors, who were healthy HIV-negative adults, had recently had acute infections or vaccinations. Study-level points and caveats: Sampling included only blood; tissue repertoires likely differ.

The sequence was collected from a woman in her twenties or thirties in good health. Sample: naive CD4+ T cells sorted from blood. Documented subset: CD45RA+ positively selected.

The CDR3 sequence: CASSLVGTSYNEQFF. CDR3 DNA sequence: TGCGCCAGCAGCTTGGTGGGGACTAGCTACAATGAGCAGTTCTTC. This rearrangement joins TRBV5-1 to TRBJ2-1; TRBD2 matches 8 bases. The CDR3 is made up of 15 amino acids. Germline assignment: CDR1 SGHRS and CDR2 YFSETQ. The V gene end was trimmed by 0 bases and the J gene end by 3 bases; junction bases not matched to a gene: 2.